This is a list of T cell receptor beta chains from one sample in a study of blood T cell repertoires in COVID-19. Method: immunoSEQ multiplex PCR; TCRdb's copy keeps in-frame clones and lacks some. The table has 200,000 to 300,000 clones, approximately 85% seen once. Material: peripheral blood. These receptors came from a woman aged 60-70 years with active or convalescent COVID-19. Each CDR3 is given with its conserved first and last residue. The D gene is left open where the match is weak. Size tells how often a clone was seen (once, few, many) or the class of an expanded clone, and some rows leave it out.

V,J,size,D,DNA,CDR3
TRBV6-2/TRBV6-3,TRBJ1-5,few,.,TGTGCCAGCAGTTACGTCCGGGGGGCAGGGCAGCCCCAGCATTTT,CASSYVRGAGQPQHF
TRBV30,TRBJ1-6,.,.,TGTGCCTGGAGTGGATGGGCAAGCCCGTCACCCCTCCACTTT,CAWSGWASPSPLHF
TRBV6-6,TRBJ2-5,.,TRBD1,TGTGCCAGCAGTCCCCGACAGGGGGGGACCCAGTACTTC,CASSPRQGGTQYF
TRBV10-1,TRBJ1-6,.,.,TGCGCCAGCAGTGAGTCAGGGGTCTCACCCCTCCACTTT,CASSESGVSPLHF
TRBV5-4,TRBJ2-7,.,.,TGTGCCAGCAGCTTGGTGGGGGGGCGGGACGAGCAGTACTTC,CASSLVGGRDEQYF
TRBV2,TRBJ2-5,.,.,TGTGCCAGCAGTGAATCCCCGTACCAAGAGACCCAGTACTTC,CASSESPYQETQYF
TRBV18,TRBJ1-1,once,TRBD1,TGTGCCAGCTCACCACAGGGGGCGGTGGGGTCCGGGAACACTGAAGCTTTCTTT,CASSPQGAVGSGNTEAFF
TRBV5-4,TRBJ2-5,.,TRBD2,TGTGCCAGCAGCCGGAAACTAGCGGGGGGCGGAGAGACCCAGTACTTC,CASSRKLAGGGETQYF
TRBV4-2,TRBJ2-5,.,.,TGTGCCAGCAGCCAAGGTGGAGGCCAAGAGACCCAGTACTTC,CASSQGGGQETQYF
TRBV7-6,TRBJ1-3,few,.,TGTGCCAGCAGCTCGGCGCCTGGGACATATGGAAACACCATATATTTT,CASSSAPGTYGNTIYF
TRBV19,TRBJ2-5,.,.,TGTGCCAGTAGTATCCGGAGTTTGCGGGACCCAGAGACCCAGTACTTC,CASSIRSLRDPETQYF